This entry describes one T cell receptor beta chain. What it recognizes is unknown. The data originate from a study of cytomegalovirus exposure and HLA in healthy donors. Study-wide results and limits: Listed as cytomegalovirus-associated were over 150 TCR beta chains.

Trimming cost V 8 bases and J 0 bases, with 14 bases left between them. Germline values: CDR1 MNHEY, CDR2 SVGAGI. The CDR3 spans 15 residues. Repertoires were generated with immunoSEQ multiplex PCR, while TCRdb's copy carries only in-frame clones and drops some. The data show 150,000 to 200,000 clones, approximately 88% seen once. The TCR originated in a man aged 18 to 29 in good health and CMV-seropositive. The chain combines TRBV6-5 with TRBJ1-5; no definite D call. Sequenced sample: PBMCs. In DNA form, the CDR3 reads TGTGCCAGCTCAAGCGTGCCTAATAGCAATCAGCCCCAGCATTTT. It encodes CASSSVPNSNQPQHF.